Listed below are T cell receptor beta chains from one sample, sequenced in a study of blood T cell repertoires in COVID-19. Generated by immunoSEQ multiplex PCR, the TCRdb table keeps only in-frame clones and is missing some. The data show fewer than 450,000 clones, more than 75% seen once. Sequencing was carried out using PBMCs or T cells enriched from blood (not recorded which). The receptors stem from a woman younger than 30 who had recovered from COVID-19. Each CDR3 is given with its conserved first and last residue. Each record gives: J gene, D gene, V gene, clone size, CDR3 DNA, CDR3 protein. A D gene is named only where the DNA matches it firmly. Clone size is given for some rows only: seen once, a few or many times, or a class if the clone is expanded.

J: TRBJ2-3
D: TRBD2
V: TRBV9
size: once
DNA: TGTGCCAGCAGCGTCCTTCGGGCGGGAGGAGGAGATACGCAGTATTTT
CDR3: CASSVLRAGGGDTQYF

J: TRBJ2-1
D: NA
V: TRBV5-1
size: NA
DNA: TGCGCCAGCAGCAGGGACTCCCGCGGAGGTGAGCAGTTCTTC
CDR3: CASSRDSRGGEQFF

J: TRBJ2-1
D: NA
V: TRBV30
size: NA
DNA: TGTGCCTGGAGTGTAGCGGACAGATTTCTCAATGAGCAGTTCTTC
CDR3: CAWSVADRFLNEQFF

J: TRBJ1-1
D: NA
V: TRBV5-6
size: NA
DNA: TGTGCCAGCAGCGAAGACAGAGACACTGAAGCTTTCTTT
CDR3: CASSEDRDTEAFF

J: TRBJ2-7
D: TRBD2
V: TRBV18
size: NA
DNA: TGTGCCAGCTCACCCGGCGTGGGCGGGAGCTCCTACGAGCAGTACTTC
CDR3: CASSPGVGGSSYEQYF

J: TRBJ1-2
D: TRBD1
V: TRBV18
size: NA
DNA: TGTGCCAGCTCACCACCGACAGGGAGTGGCAGGGGGCGATCTATCTATGGCTACACCTTC
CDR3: CASSPPTGSGRGRSIYGYTF

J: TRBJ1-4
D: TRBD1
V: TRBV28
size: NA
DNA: TGTGCCAGCAGGGGACAGAGACCCCATGAAAAACTGTTTTTT
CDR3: CASRGQRPHEKLFF

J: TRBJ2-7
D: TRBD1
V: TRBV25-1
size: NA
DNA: TGTGCCAGCAGTGCAGGGACAGGGGGAACCTACGAGCAGTACTTC
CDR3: CASSAGTGGTYEQYF

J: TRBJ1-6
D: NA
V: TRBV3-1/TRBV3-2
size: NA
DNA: TGTGCCAGCAGCCAAGCTGATAATTCACCCCTCCACTTT
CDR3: CASSQADNSPLHF

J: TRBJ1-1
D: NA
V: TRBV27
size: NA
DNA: TGTGCCAGCAGCGACCGACTTCTAAACACTGAAGCTTTCTTT
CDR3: CASSDRLLNTEAFF

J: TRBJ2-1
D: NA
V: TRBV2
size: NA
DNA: TGTGCCAGCAGTCTATCCCGATGGGTGGCAGGCTACAATGAGCAGTTCTTC
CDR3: CASSLSRWVAGYNEQFF

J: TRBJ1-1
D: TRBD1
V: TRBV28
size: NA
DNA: TGTGCCAGCAGTTCCGGGGACAGAGAGAACACTGAAGCTTTCTTT
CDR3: CASSSGDRENTEAFF

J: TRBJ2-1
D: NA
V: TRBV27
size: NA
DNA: NA
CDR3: CASSFAGGTSPFF

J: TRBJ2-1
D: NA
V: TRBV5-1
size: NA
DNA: TGCGCCAGCAGCTTCCCCGGGAGCGTGGATGAGCAGTTCTTC
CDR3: CASSFPGSVDEQFF

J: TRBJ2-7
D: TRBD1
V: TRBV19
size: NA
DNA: TGTGCCAGTACCACCACAGGGGGGAACTCCTACGAGCAGTACTTC
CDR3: CASTTTGGNSYEQYF

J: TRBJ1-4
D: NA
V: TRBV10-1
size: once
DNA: TGCGCCAGCGCCGACAGTGATGAAAAACTGTTTTTT
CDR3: CASADSDEKLFF

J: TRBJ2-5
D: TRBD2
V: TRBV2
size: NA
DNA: TGTGCCAGCGGGGGGGGGAGACAAGAGACCCAGTACTTC
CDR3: CASGGGRQETQYF

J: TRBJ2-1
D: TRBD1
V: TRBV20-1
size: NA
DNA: TGCAGTGCGGCAGGGGGCGATGAGCAGTTCTTC
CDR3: CSAAGGDEQFF

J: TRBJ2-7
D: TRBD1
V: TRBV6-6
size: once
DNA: TGTGCCAGCAGTTACGGGGACAGAGCCTACGAGCAGTACTTC
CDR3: CASSYGDRAYEQYF

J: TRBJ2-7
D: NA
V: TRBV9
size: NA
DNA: TGTGCCAGCAGCGAGACGGGATCGGGCGAGCAGTACTTC
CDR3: CASSETGSGEQYF

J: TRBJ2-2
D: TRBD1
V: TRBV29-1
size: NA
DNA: TGCAGCGTTGAAGCTTGGGACAGGGGGTTGGGCGGGGAGCTGTTTTTT
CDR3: CSVEAWDRGLGGELFF

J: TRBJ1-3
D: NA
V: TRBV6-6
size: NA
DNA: TGTGCCAGCAGTTTTCATCAGGGGACCCCTGGAAACACCATATATTTT
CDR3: CASSFHQGTPGNTIYF

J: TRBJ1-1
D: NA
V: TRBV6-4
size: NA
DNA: TGTGCCAGCAGTGACTCCGGGGGGGGCAGGGCTGAAGCTTTCTTT
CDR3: CASSDSGGGRAEAFF

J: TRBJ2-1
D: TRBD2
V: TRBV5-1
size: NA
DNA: TGCGCCAGCAGCTTGGGACTAGCGGGGGATTCCAATGAGCAGTTCTTC
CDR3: CASSLGLAGDSNEQFF

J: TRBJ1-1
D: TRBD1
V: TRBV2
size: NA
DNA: TGTGCCAGCAGAGCCGGGACAGGGACCACTGAAGCTTTCTTT
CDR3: CASRAGTGTTEAFF

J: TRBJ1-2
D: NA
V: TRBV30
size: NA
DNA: TGTGCCTGGGGGGGCAGCATAGTGGGTGGCTACACCTTC
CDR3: CAWGGSIVGGYTF

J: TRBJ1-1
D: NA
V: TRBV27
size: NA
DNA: TGTGCCAGCAGTCCCACACCGAACACTGAAGCTTTCTTT
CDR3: CASSPTPNTEAFF

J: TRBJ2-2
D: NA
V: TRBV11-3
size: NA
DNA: TGTGCCAGCAGCTTAGTTCCGGGGGAGCTGTTTTTT
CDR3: CASSLVPGELFF

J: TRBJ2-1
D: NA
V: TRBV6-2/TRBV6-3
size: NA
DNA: TGTGCCAGCAGTTTCCCTCGGAATGAGCAGTTCTTC
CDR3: CASSFPRNEQFF

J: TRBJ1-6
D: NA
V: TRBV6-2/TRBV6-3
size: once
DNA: TGTGCCAGCAGTTATTCGACCCGGGACATCGGTAATTCACCCCTCCACTTT
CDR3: CASSYSTRDIGNSPLHF

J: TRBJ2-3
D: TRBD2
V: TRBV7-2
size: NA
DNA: TGTGCCAGCAGCGTGGCGGGGGGAATCACAGATACGCAGTATTTT
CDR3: CASSVAGGITDTQYF

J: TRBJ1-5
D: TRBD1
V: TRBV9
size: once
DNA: TGTGCCAGCAGCGCAGACAGGGTGTATCAGCCCCAGCATTTT
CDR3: CASSADRVYQPQHF

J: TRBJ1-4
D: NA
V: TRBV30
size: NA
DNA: TGTGCCTGGAGTGTTAGGGGTGAAAAACTGTTTTTT
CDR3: CAWSVRGEKLFF

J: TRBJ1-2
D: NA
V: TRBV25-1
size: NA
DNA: TGTGCCAGCAGTGCGGGGGGTAGGCCGGCTGGCTACACCTTC
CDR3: CASSAGGRPAGYTF

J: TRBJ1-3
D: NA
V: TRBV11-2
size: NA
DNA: TGTGCCAGCAGCTTAGCGTCGGTTTCTACTGGAAACACCATATATTTT
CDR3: CASSLASVSTGNTIYF

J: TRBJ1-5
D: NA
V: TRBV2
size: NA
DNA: TGTGCCAGCAGGAGAATCTCTAATCAGCCCCAGCATTTT
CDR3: CASRRISNQPQHF

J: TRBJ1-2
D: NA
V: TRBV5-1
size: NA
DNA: TGCGCCAGCAGCTTGTTTCCAGGGGATGGCTACACCTTC
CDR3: CASSLFPGDGYTF

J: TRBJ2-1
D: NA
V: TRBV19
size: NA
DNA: TGTGCCAGTAGTATCACAGTCAATGAGCAGTTCTTC
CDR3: CASSITVNEQFF

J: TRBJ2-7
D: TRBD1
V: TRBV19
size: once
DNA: TGTGCCAGTTGCGACGGGACAGGCTACGAGCAGTACTTC
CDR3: CASCDGTGYEQYF

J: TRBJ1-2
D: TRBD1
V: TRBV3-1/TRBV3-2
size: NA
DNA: TGTGCCAGCAGCCAAGAAGGTGGGACAGTTTATGGCTACACCTTC
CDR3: CASSQEGGTVYGYTF

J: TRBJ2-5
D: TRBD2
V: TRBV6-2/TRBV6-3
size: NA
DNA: TGTGCCAGCAGTCACCTTCAAGCGGGGGGGCCGGAGACCCAGTACTTC
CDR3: CASSHLQAGGPETQYF

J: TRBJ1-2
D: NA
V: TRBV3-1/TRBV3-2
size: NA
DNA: TGTGCCAGCAGCTCGGGGGGCGGCTACACCTTC
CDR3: CASSSGGGYTF

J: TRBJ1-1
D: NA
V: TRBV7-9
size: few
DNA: TGTGCCAGCAGTATACAGGGGAACACTGAAGCTTTCTTT
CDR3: CASSIQGNTEAFF

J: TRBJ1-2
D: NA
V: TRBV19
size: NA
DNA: TGTGCCAGTAGTTCTTCCGGAGCCTATGGCTACACCTTC
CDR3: CASSSSGAYGYTF

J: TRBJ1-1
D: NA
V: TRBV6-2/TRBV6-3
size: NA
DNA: TGTGCCAGCAGCGATAGCAACTCGAACACTGAAGCTTTCTTT
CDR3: CASSDSNSNTEAFF

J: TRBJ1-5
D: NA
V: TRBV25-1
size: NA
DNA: TGTGCCAGCAGTGGTGGAGGGAGCAATCAGCCCCAGCATTTT
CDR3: CASSGGGSNQPQHF

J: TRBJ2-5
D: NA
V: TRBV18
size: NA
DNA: TGTGCCAGCTCATACCTTGTGGGAGGTGGTCAAGAGACCCAGTACTTC
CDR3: CASSYLVGGGQETQYF

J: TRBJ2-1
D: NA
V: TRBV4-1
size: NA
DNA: TGCGCCAGCAGCCAAAGCAGGGGGGCCTCCTACAATGAGCAGTTCTTC
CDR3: CASSQSRGASYNEQFF

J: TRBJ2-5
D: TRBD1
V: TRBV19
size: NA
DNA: TGTGCCAGTAGTTCAGTACAGGGGGATCAAGAGACCCAGTACTTC
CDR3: CASSSVQGDQETQYF

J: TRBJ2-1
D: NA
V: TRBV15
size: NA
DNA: TGTGCCACCAGCAGAGATCTAAGGCGGGGTGAGCAGTTCTTC
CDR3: CATSRDLRRGEQFF

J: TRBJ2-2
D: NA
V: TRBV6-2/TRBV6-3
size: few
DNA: TGTGCCAGCAGTTATGTGCGGGGGCGTATAACCGGGGAGCTGTTTTTT
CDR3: CASSYVRGRITGELFF

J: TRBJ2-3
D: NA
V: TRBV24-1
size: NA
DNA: TGTGCCACCAGTGATTTAGGGGGAACGCAGTATTTT
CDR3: CATSDLGGTQYF

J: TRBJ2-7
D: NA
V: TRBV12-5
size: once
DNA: TGTGCTAGTGGTTTGGGGGGGCGGGAGCAGTACTTC
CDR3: CASGLGGREQYF

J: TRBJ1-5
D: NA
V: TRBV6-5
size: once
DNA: TGTGCCAGCAGCCCGTCGGGAGGAAGCAATCAGCCCCAGCATTTT
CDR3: CASSPSGGSNQPQHF

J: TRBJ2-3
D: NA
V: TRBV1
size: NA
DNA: TGCACCAGCAGCATCCGGACAATCACAGATACGCAGTATTTT
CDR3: CTSSIRTITDTQYF

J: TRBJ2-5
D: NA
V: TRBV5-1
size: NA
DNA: TGCGCCAGCACCCAGACAGCTCAAGAGACCCAGTACTTC
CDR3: CASTQTAQETQYF

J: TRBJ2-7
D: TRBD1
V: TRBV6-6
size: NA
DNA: TGTGCCAGCAGGAAAGGGACAGGGCCCTACGAGCAGTACTTC
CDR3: CASRKGTGPYEQYF

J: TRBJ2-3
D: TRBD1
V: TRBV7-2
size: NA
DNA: TGTGCCAGCAGTCCGACAGGGGCAGATACGCAGTATTTT
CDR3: CASSPTGADTQYF

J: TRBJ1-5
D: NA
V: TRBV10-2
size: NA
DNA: TGCGCCAGCAGTGACTCGGTAGTCAATCAGCCCCAGCATTTT
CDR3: CASSDSVVNQPQHF

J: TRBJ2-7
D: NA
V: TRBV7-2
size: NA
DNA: TGTGCCAGCAGCTTAATCCCGGGCGAGCAGTACTTC
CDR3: CASSLIPGEQYF